This section outlines one T cell receptor (beta chain) sequence together with its context. The method was immunoSEQ multiplex PCR; TCRdb's version includes in-frame clones alone and lacks a portion of them. The sample lists over 100,000 clones; about 85% were seen once. The data originate from a study of T cell responses to AZD1222 COVID-19 vaccine. Per germline, CDR1 SGHRS and CDR2 YFSETQ. Trimming stripped 4 bases from V and 6 bases from J, with 11 bases between. This CDR3 spans 13 amino acids. This material consisted of peripheral blood, taken 28 days after the second AZD1222 dose. The chain employs TRBV5-1 and TRBJ2-1, with a tentative D call TRBD1 (6 bases). This clonotype originated in an adult who received the AZD1222 COVID-19 vaccine. The CDR3 is CASSRRQVNEQFF. CDR3 sequence (DNA): TGCGCCAGCAGCCGCCGACAGGTCAATGAGCAGTTCTTC.